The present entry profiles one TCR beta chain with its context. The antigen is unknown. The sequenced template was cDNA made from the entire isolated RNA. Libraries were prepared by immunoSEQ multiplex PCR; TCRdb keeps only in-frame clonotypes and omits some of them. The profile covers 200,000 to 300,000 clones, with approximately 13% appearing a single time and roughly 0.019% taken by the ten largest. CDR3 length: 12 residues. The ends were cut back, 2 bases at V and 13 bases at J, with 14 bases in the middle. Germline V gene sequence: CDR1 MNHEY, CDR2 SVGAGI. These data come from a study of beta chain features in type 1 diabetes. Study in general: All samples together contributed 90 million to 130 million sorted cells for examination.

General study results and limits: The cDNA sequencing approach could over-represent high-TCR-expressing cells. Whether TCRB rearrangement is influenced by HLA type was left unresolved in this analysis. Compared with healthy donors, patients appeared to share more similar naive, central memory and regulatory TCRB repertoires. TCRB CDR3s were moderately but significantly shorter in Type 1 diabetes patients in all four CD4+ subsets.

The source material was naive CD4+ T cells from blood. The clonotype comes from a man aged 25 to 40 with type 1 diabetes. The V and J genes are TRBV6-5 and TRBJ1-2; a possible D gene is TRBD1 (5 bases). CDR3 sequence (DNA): TGTGCCAGCAGTTACACGGGACTAGGGCCCACCTTC. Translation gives CASSYTGLGPTF.